This TCR beta chain was retrieved from a study of cytomegalovirus exposure and HLA in healthy donors. The PCR was carried out with 60 Vbeta primers and 13 Jbeta primers. Clones were read by immunoSEQ multiplex PCR, and TCRdb kept only the in-frame ones, dropping some. This specimen shows approximately 190,000 clones; the ten leading clones hold about 6.8%. General study findings and limits: There was a cluster of highly shared sequence variants that was likely a sequencing artifact.

Germline V CDR1 and CDR2: LNHDA, SQIVND (reference sequence). V was trimmed by 8 bases and J by 4 bases, leaving 8 bases between them. The CDR3 loop spans 11 amino acids. Regarding this clone: Its antigen is not known.

The TCR comes from a man aged 30 to 39 in good health and CMV-seronegative. Material: PBMCs. The J gene is TRBJ1-2, the V gene TRBV19; D possibly corresponds to TRBD1 (6 bases). CDR3 DNA sequence: TGTGCCAGTGGACAGATCTATGGCTACACCTTC. Translating gives CASGQIYGYTF.